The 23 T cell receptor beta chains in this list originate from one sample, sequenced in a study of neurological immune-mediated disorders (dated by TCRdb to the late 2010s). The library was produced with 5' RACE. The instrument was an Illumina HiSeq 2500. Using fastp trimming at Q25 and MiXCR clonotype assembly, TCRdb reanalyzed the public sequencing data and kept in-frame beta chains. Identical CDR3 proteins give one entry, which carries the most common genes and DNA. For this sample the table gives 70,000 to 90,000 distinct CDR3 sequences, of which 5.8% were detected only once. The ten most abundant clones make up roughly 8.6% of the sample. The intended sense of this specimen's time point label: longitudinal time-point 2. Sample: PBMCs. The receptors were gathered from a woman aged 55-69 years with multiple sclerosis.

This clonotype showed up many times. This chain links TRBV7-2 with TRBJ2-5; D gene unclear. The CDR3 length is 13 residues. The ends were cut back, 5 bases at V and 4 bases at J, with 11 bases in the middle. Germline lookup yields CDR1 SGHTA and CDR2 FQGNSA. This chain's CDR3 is CASSPIGLETQYF. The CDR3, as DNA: TGTGCCAGCAGCCCGATCGGATTAGAGACCCAGTACTTC.

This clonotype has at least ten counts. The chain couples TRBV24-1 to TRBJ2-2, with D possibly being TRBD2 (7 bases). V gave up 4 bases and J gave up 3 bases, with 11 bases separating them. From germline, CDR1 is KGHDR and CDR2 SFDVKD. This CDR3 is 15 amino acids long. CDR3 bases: TGTGCCACCAGTGACCCGGGGGGCTACACCGGGGAGCTGTTTTTT. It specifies CATSDPGGYTGELFF.

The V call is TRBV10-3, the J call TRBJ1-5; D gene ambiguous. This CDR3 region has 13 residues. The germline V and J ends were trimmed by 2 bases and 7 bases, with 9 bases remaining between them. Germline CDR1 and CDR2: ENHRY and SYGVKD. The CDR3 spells CAISEPSSQPQHF. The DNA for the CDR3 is TGTGCCATCAGTGAGCCATCGAGCCAGCCCCAGCATTTT.

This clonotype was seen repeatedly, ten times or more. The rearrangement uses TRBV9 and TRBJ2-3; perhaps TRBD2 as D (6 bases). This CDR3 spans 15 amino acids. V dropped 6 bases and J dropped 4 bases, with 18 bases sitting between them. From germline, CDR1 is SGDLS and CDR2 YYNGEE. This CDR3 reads CASTIGDSQSDTQYF. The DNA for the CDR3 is TGTGCCAGCACCATAGGGGACTCCCAGTCAGATACGCAGTATTTT.

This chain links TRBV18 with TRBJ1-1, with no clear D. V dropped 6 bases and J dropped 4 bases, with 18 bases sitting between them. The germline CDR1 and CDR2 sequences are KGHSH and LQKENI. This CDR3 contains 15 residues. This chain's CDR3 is CASSLGRVDITEAFF. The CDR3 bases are TGTGCCAGCTCCCTTGGAAGGGTGGATATCACTGAAGCTTTCTTT.

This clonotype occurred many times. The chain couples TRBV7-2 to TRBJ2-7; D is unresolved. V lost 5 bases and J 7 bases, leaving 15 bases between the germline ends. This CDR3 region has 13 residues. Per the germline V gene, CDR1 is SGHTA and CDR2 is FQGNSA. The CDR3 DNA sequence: TGTGCCAGCAGCCCTGGGCCCACTATAGAGCAGTACTTC. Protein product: CASSPGPTIEQYF.

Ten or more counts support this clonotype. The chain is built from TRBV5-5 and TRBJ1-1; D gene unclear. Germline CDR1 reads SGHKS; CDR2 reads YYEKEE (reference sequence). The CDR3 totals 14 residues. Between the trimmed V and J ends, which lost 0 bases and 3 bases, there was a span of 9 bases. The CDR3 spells CASSLGWLDTEAFF. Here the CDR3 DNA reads TGTGCCAGCAGCTTGGGTTGGTTGGACACTGAAGCTTTCTTT.

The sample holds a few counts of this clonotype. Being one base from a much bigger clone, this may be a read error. DNA of the CDR3: TGTGCCAGCAGCTTAGCGGCGGCGGTGAATGAGCAGTTCTTC. Its translation is CASSLAAAVNEQFF. The chain combines TRBV7-9 with TRBJ2-1; no definite D call. This CDR3 comprises 14 residues. Germline CDR1 and CDR2: SEHNR and FQNEAQ (reference sequence). V lost 0 bases to trimming and J lost 7 bases, with 10 bases between them.

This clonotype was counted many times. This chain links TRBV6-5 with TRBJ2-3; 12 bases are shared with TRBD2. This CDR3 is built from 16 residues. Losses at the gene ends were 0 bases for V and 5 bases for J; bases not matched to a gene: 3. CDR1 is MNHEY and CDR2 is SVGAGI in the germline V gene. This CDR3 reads CASSYSTSGGRDTQYF. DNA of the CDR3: TGTGCCAGCAGTTACTCGACTAGCGGGGGAAGAGATACGCAGTATTTT.

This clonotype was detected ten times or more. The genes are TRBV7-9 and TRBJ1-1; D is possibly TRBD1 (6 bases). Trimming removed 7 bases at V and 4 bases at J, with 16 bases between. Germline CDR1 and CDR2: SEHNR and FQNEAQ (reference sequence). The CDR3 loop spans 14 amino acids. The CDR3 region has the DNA TGTGCCAGCACCCCAAACAGGGTCCTCACTGAAGCTTTCTTT. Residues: CASTPNRVLTEAFF. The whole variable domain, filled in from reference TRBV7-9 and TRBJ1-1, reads DTGVSQNPRHKITKRGQNVTFRCDPISEHNRLYWYRQTLGQGPEFLTYFQNEAQLEKSRLLSDRFSAERPKGSFSTLEIQRTEQGDSAMYLCASTPNRVLTEAFFGQGTRLTVV.

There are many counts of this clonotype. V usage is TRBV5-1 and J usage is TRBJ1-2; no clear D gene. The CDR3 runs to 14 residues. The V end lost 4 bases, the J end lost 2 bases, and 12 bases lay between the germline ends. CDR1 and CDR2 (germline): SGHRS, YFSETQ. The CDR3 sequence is CASSPPGLNYGYTF. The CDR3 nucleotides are TGCGCCAGCAGCCCACCGGGTCTCAACTATGGCTACACCTTC.

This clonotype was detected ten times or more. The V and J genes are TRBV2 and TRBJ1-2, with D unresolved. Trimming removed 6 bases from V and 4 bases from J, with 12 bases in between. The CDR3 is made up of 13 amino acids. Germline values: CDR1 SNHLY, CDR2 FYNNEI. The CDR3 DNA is TGTGCCAGCAGAGAACAGTCGGTCTATGGCTACACCTTC. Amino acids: CASREQSVYGYTF.

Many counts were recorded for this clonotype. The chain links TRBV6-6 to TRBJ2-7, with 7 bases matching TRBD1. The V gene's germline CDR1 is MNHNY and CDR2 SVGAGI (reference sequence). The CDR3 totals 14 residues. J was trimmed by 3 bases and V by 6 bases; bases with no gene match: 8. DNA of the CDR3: TGTGCCAGCAGACTTGACAGGGTGGGCTACGAGCAGTACTTC. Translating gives CASRLDRVGYEQYF.

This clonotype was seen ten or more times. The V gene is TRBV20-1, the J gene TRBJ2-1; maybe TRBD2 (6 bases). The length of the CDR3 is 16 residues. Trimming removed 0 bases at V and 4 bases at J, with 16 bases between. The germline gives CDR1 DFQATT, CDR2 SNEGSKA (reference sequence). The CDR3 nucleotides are TGCAGTGCTAGAGATCTTAGCGGTAAGGGGTACAATGAGCAGTTCTTC. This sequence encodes CSARDLSGKGYNEQFF.

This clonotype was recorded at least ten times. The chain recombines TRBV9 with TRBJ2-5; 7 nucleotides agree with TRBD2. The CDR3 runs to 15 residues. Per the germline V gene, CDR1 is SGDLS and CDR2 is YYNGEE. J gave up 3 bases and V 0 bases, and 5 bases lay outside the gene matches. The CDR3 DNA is TGTGCCAGCAGCGTAGCGCCTAGCGGTGAAGAGACCCAGTACTTC. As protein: CASSVAPSGEETQYF.

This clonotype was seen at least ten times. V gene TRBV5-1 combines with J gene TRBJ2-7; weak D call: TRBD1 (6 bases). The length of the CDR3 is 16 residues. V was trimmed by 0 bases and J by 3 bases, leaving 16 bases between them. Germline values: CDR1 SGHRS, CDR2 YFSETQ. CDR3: CASSLGHRDINYEQYF. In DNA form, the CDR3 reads TGCGCCAGCAGCTTGGGACACCGGGACATAAACTACGAGCAGTACTTC.

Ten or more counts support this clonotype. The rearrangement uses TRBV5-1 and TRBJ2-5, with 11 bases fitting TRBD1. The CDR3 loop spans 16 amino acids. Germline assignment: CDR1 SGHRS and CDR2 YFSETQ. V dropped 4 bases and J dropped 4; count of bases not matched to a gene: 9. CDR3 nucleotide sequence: TGCGCCAGCAGCCCCTACCTGGGACAGGGGGGAGAGACCCAGTACTTC. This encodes CASSPYLGQGGETQYF.

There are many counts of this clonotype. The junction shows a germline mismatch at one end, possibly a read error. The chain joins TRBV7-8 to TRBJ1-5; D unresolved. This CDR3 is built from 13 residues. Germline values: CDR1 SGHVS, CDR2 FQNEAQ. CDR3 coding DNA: TGTGTCAGCAGCTCACCCGGTGGTCAGCCCCAGCATTTT. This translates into CVSSSPGGQPQHF.

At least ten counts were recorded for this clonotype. CDR3 nucleotides: TGCAGTGCTTACGTAGCGGGGGGGAGCACAGATACGCAGTATTTT. This encodes CSAYVAGGSTDTQYF. The chain is built from TRBV20-1 and TRBJ2-3; 11 nucleotides agree with TRBD2. This CDR3 has 15 residues. Germline values: CDR1 DFQATT, CDR2 SNEGSKA (reference sequence). The junction had 4 bases not matched to a gene; V was cut back by 5 bases and J by 0 bases.

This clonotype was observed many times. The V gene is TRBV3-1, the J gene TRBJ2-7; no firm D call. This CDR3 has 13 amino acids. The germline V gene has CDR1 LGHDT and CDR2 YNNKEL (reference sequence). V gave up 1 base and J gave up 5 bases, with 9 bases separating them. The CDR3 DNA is TGTGCCAGCAGCCAAGTCGTCAGAAACGAGCAGTACTTC. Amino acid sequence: CASSQVVRNEQYF.

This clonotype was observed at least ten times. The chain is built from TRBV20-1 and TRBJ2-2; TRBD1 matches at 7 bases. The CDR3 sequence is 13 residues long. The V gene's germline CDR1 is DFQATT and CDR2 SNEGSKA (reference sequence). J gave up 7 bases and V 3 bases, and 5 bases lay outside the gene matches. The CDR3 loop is CSARGQFLGELFF. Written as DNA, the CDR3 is TGCAGTGCTAGGGGACAGTTTCTCGGGGAGCTGTTTTTT.

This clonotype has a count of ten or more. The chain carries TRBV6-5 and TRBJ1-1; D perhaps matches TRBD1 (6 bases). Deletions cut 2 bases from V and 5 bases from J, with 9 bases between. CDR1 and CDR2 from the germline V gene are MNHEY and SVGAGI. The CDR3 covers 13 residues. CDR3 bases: TGTGCCAGCAGTTACAGGGGGAGGACTGAAGCTTTCTTT. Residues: CASSYRGRTEAFF.

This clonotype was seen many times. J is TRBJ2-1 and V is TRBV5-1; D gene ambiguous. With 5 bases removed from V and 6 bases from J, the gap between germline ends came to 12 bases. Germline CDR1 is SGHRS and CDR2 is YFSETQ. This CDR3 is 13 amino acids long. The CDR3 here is CASRITQSNEQFF. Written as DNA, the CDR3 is TGCGCCAGCAGGATTACCCAATCCAATGAGCAGTTCTTC. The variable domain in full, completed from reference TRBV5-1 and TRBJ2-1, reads KAGVTQTPRYLIKTRGQQVTLSCSPISGHRSVSWYQQTPGQGLQFLFEYFSETQRNKGNFPGRFSGRQFSNSRSEMNVSTLELGDSALYLCASRITQSNEQFFGPGTRLTVL.